These 22 T cell receptor beta chains share one sample of origin, sequenced in a study of OX40 agonist ivuxolimab in advanced cancers. The library came from the immunoSEQ multiplex PCR assay. Imported from immuneACCESS, the table was reduced by TCRdb to in-frame sequences with V and J called. These copies leave out some clones; in studies compared against another copy, an unresolved V gene accounts for under half, and the cause of the remainder is not known. Present in this sample are roughly 22,000 clones, approximately 87% of which were seen just once. Of the sample, over 25% falls within the top ten clones. Sequenced material: CD4+ or CD8+ T cells sorted from blood, taken in a trial of the OX40 agonist ivuxolimab. The receptors were sampled from an adult with an advanced solid tumor such as melanoma, head and neck, liver or kidney cancer.

The chain employs TRBV4-3 and TRBJ2-2; 7 bases line up with TRBD2. The CDR3 extends over 16 amino acids. The V segment lost 0 bases and the J segment 5 bases; nucleotides outside the gene matches: 6. Germline V gene data show CDR1 as LGHNA and CDR2 as YSLEER. CDR3: CASSQDDGEGTGELFF. CDR3 bases: TGCGCCAGCAGCCAAGATGACGGGGAGGGGACCGGGGAGCTGTTTTTT.

Comments on this clone: An end of the junction does not agree with germline; a read error may underlie this. The chain combines TRBV6-1 with TRBJ1-5, with D possibly TRBD1 on 6 matching bases. The germline CDR1 and CDR2 sequences are MNHNS and SASEGT. CDR3 length: 13 residues. CDR3: CGIQGEGDQPQHF. The DNA of the CDR3 is TGCGGGATACAAGGGGAGGGGGATCAGCCCCAGCATTTT.

This clone was counted a single time. The chain has TRBV7-6 and TRBJ1-3; D is unresolved. With 5 bases removed from V and 0 bases from J, the gap between germline ends came to 11 bases. Germline V gene sequence: CDR1 SGHVS, CDR2 FNYEAQ. This CDR3 contains 15 residues. For the CDR3, the DNA is TGTGCCAGCAGCCTCGGGAGGAGCTCTGGAAACACCATATATTTT. Its translation: CASSLGRSSGNTIYF.

The chain couples TRBV27 to TRBJ2-3, with 11 bases lining up with TRBD2. With V trimmed by 5 bases and J by 10 bases, 8 bases remained unmatched. Germline loops: CDR1 MNHEY, CDR2 SMNVEV (reference sequence). The CDR3 runs to 14 residues. The CDR3 region is CASSLGTSGRPQYF. In nucleotides, the CDR3 is TGTGCCAGCAGTCTGGGGACTAGCGGCCGACCGCAGTATTTT.

The J gene is TRBJ2-1, the V gene TRBV27; D might be TRBD1 or TRBD2, each matching 5 bases. Between the trimmed V and J ends, which lost 2 bases and 10 bases, there was a span of 9 bases. Per germline, CDR1 MNHEY and CDR2 SMNVEV (reference sequence). The CDR3 has 12 residues. The CDR3 is CASSLMGEEQFF. In nucleotides, the CDR3 is TGTGCCAGCAGTTTAATGGGGGAGGAGCAGTTCTTC.

The rearrangement links TRBV10-2 to TRBJ2-5; 9 nucleotides line up with TRBD2. V was clipped by 2 bases and J by 0 bases; unmatched bases: 4. The germline gives CDR1 WSHSY, CDR2 SAAADI. CDR3 size: 16 residues. CDR3 protein: CASSERLADNQETQYF. The DNA for the CDR3 is TGCGCCAGCAGTGAGCGACTAGCGGACAACCAAGAGACCCAGTACTTC.

The V call is TRBV9, the J call TRBJ1-1; D is perhaps TRBD1 (6 bases). CDR3 size: 12 residues. Germline-derived CDR1 and CDR2 are SGDLS and YYNGEE. Trimming pared 5 bases from V and 5 bases from J, leaving 10 bases between. For the CDR3, the DNA is TGTGCCAGCAGTCCCAGGGGAACTGAAGCTTTCTTT. Translation: CASSPRGTEAFF.

This chain uses TRBV27 with TRBJ2-3; D call uncertain. The germline V and J ends were trimmed by 5 bases and 0 bases, with 15 bases remaining between them. This CDR3 spans 16 amino acids. CDR1 is MNHEY and CDR2 is SMNVEV in the germline V gene (reference sequence). The CDR3 loop reads CASSPPIGPSTDTQYF. The CDR3 bases are TGTGCCAGCAGTCCCCCGATAGGGCCGAGCACAGATACGCAGTATTTT.

This chain uses TRBV29-1 with TRBJ2-3, with 7 bases that match TRBD2. CDR3 length: 13 residues. Germline V gene sequence: CDR1 SQVTM, CDR2 ANQGSEA. J gave up 2 bases and V 6 bases, and 5 bases lay outside the gene matches. CDR3 DNA sequence: TGCAGCGTCCCGACTAGCCCCACAGATACGCAGTATTTT. It yields the protein CSVPTSPTDTQYF.

This clone was counted a single time. The rearrangement links TRBV6-6 to TRBJ2-1; TRBD2 might be the D (6 bases). This CDR3 comprises 14 residues. Germline-derived CDR1 and CDR2 are MNHNY and SVGAGI (reference sequence). Trimming took 8 bases from V and 0 from J, leaving 11 bases between them. CDR3 amino acids: CASRTGSSYNEQFF. In DNA form, the CDR3 reads TGTGCCAGCCGGACCGGGAGCTCCTACAATGAGCAGTTCTTC.

This chain uses TRBV11-2 with TRBJ2-7; D might be TRBD1 or TRBD2, each matching 5 bases. Germline assignment: CDR1 SGHAT and CDR2 FQNNGV. This CDR3 is built from 14 residues. V lost 1 base to trimming and J lost 7 bases, with 14 bases between them. The CDR3 DNA sequence: TGTGCCAGCAGCTTAGTGGGGACCCTGAGGGAGCAGTACTTC. Translation gives CASSLVGTLREQYF.

The chain joins TRBV7-9 to TRBJ2-7; D gene uncertain. The CDR3 contains 11 residues. In germline, CDR1 is SEHNR, CDR2 FQNEAQ (reference sequence). V shed 6 bases and J shed 3 bases, with 6 bases lying between them. This CDR3 reads CASRESYEQYF. The CDR3 coding sequence is TGTGCCAGCAGGGAGAGCTACGAGCAGTACTTC. Full variable domain (outside the CDR3, taken from reference TRBV7-9 and TRBJ2-7): DTGVSQNPRHKITKRGQNVTFRCDPISEHNRLYWYRQTLGQGPEFLTYFQNEAQLEKSRLLSDRFSAERPKGSFSTLEIQRTEQGDSAMYLCASRESYEQYFGPGTRLTVT.

The rearrangement joins TRBV6-6 to TRBJ2-1; unclear D gene. The length of the CDR3 is 13 residues. Germline V gene lookup returns CDR1 MNHNY and CDR2 SVGAGI (reference sequence). With 0 bases removed from V and 6 bases from J, the gap between germline ends came to 6 bases. CDR3 protein: CASSYSRGNEQFF. In nucleotides, the CDR3 is TGTGCCAGCAGTTACTCGAGAGGCAATGAGCAGTTCTTC.

This chain uses TRBV7-3 with TRBJ2-7; 8 nucleotides align to TRBD2. Trimming cost V 4 bases and J 6 bases; bases outside gene matches: 5. This CDR3 has 13 residues. The germline V gene encodes CDR1 SGHTA and CDR2 FQGTGA. The CDR3 is CASSSITSGEQYF. The CDR3 DNA follows: TGTGCCAGCAGCTCGATTACTAGCGGCGAGCAGTACTTC.

V is TRBV29-1 and J is TRBJ2-7; 9 nucleotides agree with TRBD2. The CDR3 extends over 13 amino acids. Germline-derived CDR1 and CDR2 are SQVTM and ANQGSEA. V dropped 8 bases and J dropped 2; count of bases not matched to a gene: 7. The CDR3 is CSFSGSSTYEQYF. In DNA form, the CDR3 reads TGCAGCTTTAGCGGGAGTTCAACCTACGAGCAGTACTTC.

V and J are TRBV7-9 and TRBJ2-7; D gene ambiguous. Germline V CDR1 and CDR2: SEHNR, FQNEAQ (reference sequence). V shed 3 bases and J shed 2 bases, with 11 bases lying between them. The CDR3 sequence is 14 residues long. The CDR3 region is CASSLYGSPYEQYF. CDR3 DNA sequence: TGTGCCAGCAGCTTGTACGGCTCTCCCTACGAGCAGTACTTC.

This chain joins TRBV7-6 and TRBJ1-1; D gene ambiguous. The CDR3 contains 17 residues. V gave up 7 bases and J gave up 0 bases, with 21 bases separating them. Germline CDR1 and CDR2: SGHVS and FNYEAQ. Here the CDR3 reads CASTKEGHRGLNTEAFF. The CDR3 region has the DNA TGTGCCAGCACAAAAGAGGGCCATCGGGGTCTGAACACTGAAGCTTTCTTT.

Only one count was recorded for this clone. J is TRBJ1-1 and V is TRBV28, with D hard to call. Germline V gene data show CDR1 as MDHEN and CDR2 as SYDVKM. The V and J ends lost 3 bases and 1 base respectively, with 6 bases between them. The length of the CDR3 is 13 residues. CDR3 nucleotides: TGTGCCAGCAGTTTGGGGAGGAACACTGAAGCTTTCTTT. It translates to CASSLGRNTEAFF.

The chain has TRBV27 and TRBJ2-2, with unresolved D. Germline-derived CDR1 and CDR2 are MNHEY and SMNVEV (reference sequence). CDR3 size: 14 residues. The V gene lost 6 bases and the J gene lost 2 bases, with 10 bases spanning the gap. CDR3 DNA sequence: TGTGCCAGCAGACTAAGTCCAAACACCGGGGAGCTGTTTTTT. It codes for CASRLSPNTGELFF.

This chain links TRBV28 with TRBJ1-1, with D perhaps TRBD1 (5 bases). Germline CDR1 MDHEN, CDR2 SYDVKM. Trimming took off 0 bases at V and 1 base at J, with 15 bases between the two ends. CDR3 length: 17 residues. This CDR3 reads CASSLWGEAPSNTEAFF. The CDR3 bases are TGTGCCAGCAGTTTATGGGGGGAAGCCCCCTCGAACACTGAAGCTTTCTTT.

The CDR3 bases are TGTGCCAGCTCAGGGGGGGGTGCCTACGAGCAGTACTTC. It yields the protein CASSGGGAYEQYF. This chain links TRBV9 with TRBJ2-7; D is tentatively TRBD1 or TRBD2 (7 bases each). Trimming removed 7 bases at V and 2 bases at J, with 13 bases between. The germline V gene encodes CDR1 SGDLS and CDR2 YYNGEE. The CDR3 is 13 amino acids.

The chain carries TRBV5-1 and TRBJ1-1; tentative D call: TRBD1 (5 bases). Trimming shortened V by 1 base and J by 4 bases, and 8 bases separated the two germline ends. The germline CDR1 and CDR2 sequences are SGHRS and YFSETQ. The CDR3 consists of 13 residues. In nucleotides, the CDR3 is TGCGCCAGCAGCTTGTTTGGGGCCACTGAAGCTTTCTTT. Its translation: CASSLFGATEAFF.